One sample yielded the 28 T cell receptor beta chains listed below, sequenced in a study of T cells in Graves' hyperthyroidism and ophthalmopathy. TCR beta CDR3 regions were amplified from RNA. The primer set for the first-round RT-PCR of the TCR CDR3 was HTBI. TCRdb used MiXCR to reprocess the multiplex PCR reads, holding one entry per CDR3 protein. Among about 690,000 distinct CDR3 sequences listed, approximately 15% were seen once. Sequenced: blood. The source of these receptors is a man aged 45-65 years with Graves' hyperthyroidism.

The table lists this clonotype with many counts. The chain carries TRBV12-3 or TRBV12-4 and TRBJ1-1, with no clear D. The length of the CDR3 is 11 residues. V lost 3 bases and J 6 bases, leaving 5 bases between the germline ends. Written as DNA, the CDR3 is TGTGCCAGCAGTTTCCTCTCTGAAGCTTTCTTT. It encodes CASSFLSEAFF.

The table lists this clonotype with a few counts. The chain combines TRBV28 with TRBJ2-2, with a possible D match to TRBD2 (6 bases). CDR3 size: 15 residues. The V end was cut by 7 bases, the J end by 5 bases, with 17 bases between. CDR1 and CDR2 from the germline V gene are MDHEN and SYDVKM. DNA for the CDR3: TGTGCCAGCACCGACCTGGACTACGGAACCGGGGAGCTGTTTTTT. Translating it yields CASTDLDYGTGELFF.

This clonotype was seen a few times. J is TRBJ2-3 and V is TRBV30; TRBD1 agrees at 10 bases. Germline assignment: CDR1 GTSNPN and CDR2 SVGIG (reference sequence). This CDR3 has 15 residues. The trim removed 2 bases at V and 6 bases at J, leaving 8 bases unmatched. CDR3 sequence reads: CAWSSGQGVGDTQYF. CDR3 DNA sequence: TGTGCCTGGAGTTCCGGACAGGGGGTCGGGGATACGCAGTATTTT. Combining the CDR3 with reference TRBV30 and TRBJ2-3 gives the whole variable domain SQTIHQWPATLVQPVGSPLSLECTVEGTSNPNLYWYRQAAGRGLQLLFYSVGIGQISSEVPQNLSASRPQDRQFILSSKKLLLSDSGFYLCAWSSGQGVGDTQYFGPGTRLTVL.

This clonotype appeared a few times. The V gene is TRBV16, the J gene TRBJ1-1; D is unclear. Germline-derived CDR1 and CDR2 are KGHSY and FQNENV. The CDR3 spans 15 residues. Trimming removed 4 bases at V and 0 bases at J, with 12 bases between. The CDR3 DNA is TGTGCCAGCAGCCCCCTCCAGGTCATGAACACTGAAGCTTTCTTT. It yields the protein CASSPLQVMNTEAFF.

This clonotype was seen ten or more times. V and J are TRBV28 and TRBJ2-2, with D possibly being TRBD1 (5 bases). The CDR3 contains 16 residues. V dropped 6 bases and J dropped 2 bases, with 16 bases sitting between them. CDR1 is MDHEN, CDR2 SYDVKM, per germline. The CDR3 reads CASSNPMGPNTGELFF. The CDR3, as DNA: TGTGCCAGCAGCAATCCAATGGGGCCTAACACCGGGGAGCTGTTTTTT.

This clonotype has just a few counts. CDR3 region: CSVAGTPPYEQYF. CDR3 in DNA: TGCAGCGTTGCCGGGACGCCACCCTACGAGCAGTACTTC. This chain joins TRBV29-1 and TRBJ2-7, with D perhaps TRBD1 or TRBD2 (5 bases each). CDR1 SQVTM and CDR2 ANQGSEA come from the germline V gene. The CDR3 has 13 amino acids. V was clipped by 4 bases and J by 2 bases, with 12 bases between them.

In its sample, this clonotype was seen many times. The chain employs TRBV5-1 and TRBJ2-2; 8 bases map to TRBD1. This CDR3 spans 15 amino acids. Germline V CDR1 and CDR2: SGHRS, YFSETQ. V was pared by 4 bases and J by 5 bases, with 7 bases of the junction left unmatched. The CDR3 DNA sequence: TGCGCCAGCAGCCATCTCCAGGGGGCAACCGGGGAGCTGTTTTTT. Residues: CASSHLQGATGELFF.

This clonotype was seen a handful of times. This chain joins TRBV9 and TRBJ2-7; D is ambiguous. Per germline, CDR1 SGDLS and CDR2 YYNGEE. V was trimmed by 4 bases and J by 3 bases, leaving 17 bases between them. This CDR3 has 15 amino acids. The CDR3 reads CASSKRDTALYEQYF. In nucleotides, the CDR3 is TGTGCCAGCAGCAAGCGTGACACAGCCCTCTACGAGCAGTACTTC.

Many counts were recorded for this clonotype. This chain connects TRBV28 to TRBJ2-5, with 7 bases matching TRBD1. The CDR3 is 15 amino acids. Germline V gene data show CDR1 as MDHEN and CDR2 as SYDVKM. V lost 6 bases to trimming and J lost 2 bases; unmatched junction nucleotides: 9. The CDR3 DNA is TGTGCCAGCAGCTCTTCGGGACAGCAACAAGAGACCCAGTACTTC. Its translation: CASSSSGQQQETQYF.

This clonotype was detected ten times or more. Relative to the germline gene, one junction end is altered; a read error may explain this. The CDR3 DNA reads as TGTGCCAGCAGTATACTAGCGGGAGCAGATACGCAGTATTTT. Protein sequence: CASSILAGADTQYF. The V and J genes are TRBV5-1 and TRBJ2-3, with TRBD2 identical over 11 bases. The germline V gene encodes CDR1 SGHRS and CDR2 YFSETQ. The CDR3 totals 14 residues.

A few counts support this clonotype. CDR3 DNA: TGTGCCATCACTCCGGACAGGGACACTGAAGCTTTCTTT. Translating gives CAITPDRDTEAFF. The chain carries TRBV10-3 and TRBJ1-1; TRBD1 aligns across 8 bases. Looked up from germline, CDR1 is ENHRY and CDR2 is SYGVKD. The ends lost 7 bases at V and 3 bases at J; junction bases unmatched: 4. The CDR3 is made up of 13 amino acids.

This clonotype has at least ten counts. The chain is built from TRBV6-5 and TRBJ2-5, with D perhaps assigned TRBD1 or TRBD2 (6 bases each). The CDR3 loop spans 14 amino acids. V shed 0 bases and J shed 6 bases, with 11 bases lying between them. Germline assignment: CDR1 MNHEY and CDR2 SVGAGI. The CDR3 is CASSYSPGDKTQYF. In DNA, the CDR3 is TGTGCCAGCAGTTACTCACCGGGGGACAAGACCCAGTACTTC.

This clonotype has at least ten counts. The chain is built from TRBV27 and TRBJ1-5, with a possible D match to TRBD1 (5 bases). The V gene lost 6 bases and the J gene lost 4 bases, with 13 bases spanning the gap. The V gene's germline CDR1 is MNHEY and CDR2 SMNVEV (reference sequence). This CDR3 contains 14 residues. CDR3 sequence reads: CASSQGRSNQPQHF. CDR3 DNA sequence: TGTGCCAGCAGCCAGGGACGGAGTAATCAGCCCCAGCATTTT.

This clonotype came up many times. V is TRBV12-3 or TRBV12-4 and J is TRBJ2-1; 7 nucleotides line up with TRBD2. The CDR3 runs to 15 residues. Trimming at V came to 5 bases and at J to 2 bases, leaving 6 bases not matched to a gene. DNA of the CDR3: TGTGCCAGCAGTCGAATAGCGGGTCCCTACAATGAGCAGTTCTTC. The encoded protein is CASSRIAGPYNEQFF.

This CDR3 is CAWTQSYGYTF. DNA for the CDR3: TGTGCCTGGACGCAGTCCTATGGCTACACCTTC. The rearrangement links TRBV30 to TRBJ1-2, with D unresolved. There are 11 residues in the CDR3. V was cut by 4 bases and J by 4 bases, with 7 bases left in between. Germline V gene lookup returns CDR1 GTSNPN and CDR2 SVGIG (reference sequence).

This clonotype was found many times. The chain is built from TRBV6-2 or TRBV6-3 and TRBJ1-5; perhaps TRBD1 as D (5 bases). Germline V CDR1 and CDR2: MNHEY, SVGEGT. Trimming took off 6 bases at V and 5 bases at J, with 14 bases between the two ends. This CDR3 has 14 residues. In DNA form, the CDR3 reads TGTGCCAGCAGCACCTCAGGGCTTTATCAGCCCCAGCATTTT. It specifies CASSTSGLYQPQHF.

The V and J genes are TRBV30 and TRBJ1-2, with TRBD1 matching over 7 bases. The CDR3 covers 15 residues. Trimming took 1 base from V and 4 from J; bases not matched to a gene: 9. Germline CDR1 and CDR2: GTSNPN and SVGIG (reference sequence). CDR3 amino acids: CAWSEAQGISYGYTF. DNA of the CDR3: TGTGCCTGGAGTGAGGCACAGGGGATCAGCTATGGCTACACCTTC.

This clonotype was found many times. The J gene is TRBJ1-6, the V gene TRBV7-3; D remains unclear. Trimming removed 1 base at V and 0 bases at J, with 10 bases between. The germline V gene has CDR1 SGHTA and CDR2 FQGTGA. The length of the CDR3 is 17 residues. In DNA, the CDR3 is TGTGCCAGCAGCTTAATGTCTGGGAGCTCCTATAATTCACCCCTCCACTTT. It yields the protein CASSLMSGSSYNSPLHF.

This clonotype was detected many times. This chain links TRBV6-2 or TRBV6-3 with TRBJ2-5; D is possibly TRBD2 (5 bases). The germline gives CDR1 MNHEY, CDR2 SVGEGT. This CDR3 comprises 12 residues. Trimming shortened V by 8 bases and J by 5 bases, and 12 bases separated the two germline ends. The CDR3 protein is CASSRGYETQYF. The CDR3 region has the DNA TGTGCCAGCTCACGGGGTTATGAGACCCAGTACTTC.

The rearrangement uses TRBV6-1 and TRBJ1-2; tentatively, D is TRBD1 (5 bases). Trimming pared 6 bases from V and 8 bases from J, leaving 10 bases between. The CDR3 runs 11 residues. Germline V gene sequence: CDR1 MNHNS, CDR2 SASEGT. CDR3 protein: CASRTGDGYTF. The DNA for the CDR3 is TGTGCCAGCAGAACCGGGGACGGCTACACCTTC.

CDR3 sequence (DNA): TGTGCCAGCAGAAAAGGACTAGCTTCCTACAATGAGCAGTTCTTC. It encodes CASRKGLASYNEQFF. The chain carries TRBV6-2 or TRBV6-3 and TRBJ2-1; TRBD2 aligns across 8 bases. After removal of 6 bases from V and 1 base from J, the junction contained 5 bases not matched to a gene. In germline, CDR1 is MNHEY, CDR2 SVGEGT. This CDR3 contains 15 residues.

This clonotype has a count of ten or more. The chain joins TRBV28 to TRBJ2-1; possibly TRBD1 for D (7 bases). The CDR3 totals 15 residues. The germline gives CDR1 MDHEN, CDR2 SYDVKM. V gave up 6 bases and J gave up 8 bases, with 20 bases separating them. The CDR3 DNA reads as TGTGCCAGCAGCCAAGGGCAGGGGGGCCTGGATGAGCAGTTCTTC. Residues: CASSQGQGGLDEQFF.

This chain links TRBV9 with TRBJ2-1, with 10 bases matching TRBD2. After removal of 3 bases from V and 0 bases from J, the junction contained 12 bases not matched to a gene. The CDR3 is made up of 19 amino acids. CDR1 and CDR2 (germline): SGDLS, YYNGEE. The CDR3 coding sequence is TGTGCCAGCAGCGCAAGCATCCTAGCGGGAGTGCACTCCTACAATGAGCAGTTCTTC. The encoded protein is CASSASILAGVHSYNEQFF.

V and J are TRBV29-1 and TRBJ2-7; D tentatively reads TRBD1 or TRBD2 (5 bases each). Trimming took off 7 bases at V and 6 bases at J, with 16 bases between the two ends. Germline CDR1 and CDR2: SQVTM and ANQGSEA. The CDR3 totals 12 residues. CDR3 coding DNA: TGCAGCGCTACCGGGACGATTAGCGAGCAGTACTTC. Translation: CSATGTISEQYF.

This clonotype was observed many times. The CDR3 loop reads CASSLRSGVNLMNTEAFF. Written as DNA, the CDR3 is TGTGCCAGCAGTTTACGCTCCGGGGTTAATCTAATGAACACTGAAGCTTTCTTT. The V call is TRBV12-3 or TRBV12-4, the J call TRBJ1-1; D unresolved. The V gene lost 2 bases and the J gene lost 0 bases, with 19 bases spanning the gap. This CDR3 spans 18 amino acids.

This clonotype was counted many times. This rearrangement joins TRBV20-1 to TRBJ2-5, with D tentatively TRBD2 (5 bases). CDR3 length: 15 amino acids. Trimming left V 3 bases short and J 5 bases short, with 19 bases between. CDR1 and CDR2 (germline): DFQATT, SNEGSKA (reference sequence). CDR3 sequence reads: CSARVDEGVGETQYF. Here the CDR3 DNA reads TGCAGTGCTAGGGTAGACGAGGGAGTAGGTGAGACCCAGTACTTC.

The chain has TRBV29-1 and TRBJ2-3; no firm D call. Germline V gene lookup returns CDR1 SQVTM and CDR2 ANQGSEA. There are 12 residues in the CDR3. V lost 4 bases to trimming and J lost 5 bases, with 10 bases between them. This CDR3 reads CSVGREQDTQYF. The CDR3 DNA sequence: TGCAGCGTTGGAAGGGAACAAGATACGCAGTATTTT.

The rearrangement links TRBV27 to TRBJ2-7, with a tentative D call TRBD2 (6 bases). With 3 bases removed from V and 6 bases from J, the gap between germline ends came to 9 bases. In germline, CDR1 is MNHEY, CDR2 SMNVEV (reference sequence). The CDR3 contains 12 residues. This chain's CDR3 is CASSLEGGEQYF. The DNA of the CDR3 is TGTGCCAGCAGTTTGGAGGGTGGCGAGCAGTACTTC.